This is a list of T cell receptor beta chains from one sample in a study of T-cell memory formation after mild COVID-19. TCRdb reanalysed the 5' RACE reads using MiXCR and keeps one entry per CDR3 protein. Among under 300,000 distinct CDR3 sequences listed, 7.5% to 10% were seen once. Sequencing input: PBMCs or a T cell subset sorted from them (not recorded which). The receptors shown here come from a man in his late teens or twenties who had mild COVID-19 (a few samples of this study predate the infection). Cell type and time point are not known. CDR3s include the opening cysteine and the closing phenylalanine or tryptophan. The D gene is left open where the match is weak. Part of the rows lack a size; the others show once, few, many or a class for expanded clones.

v_gene,abundance,j_gene,d_gene,CDR3aa
TRBV7-9,NA,TRBJ1-4,NA,CASSPFSTTSSEKLFF
TRBV7-2,few,TRBJ2-5,NA,CASSRSRVQQETQYF
TRBV12-3/TRBV12-4,NA,TRBJ2-2,NA,CASSFRGNTGELFF
TRBV4-2,few,TRBJ2-3,NA,CASNPSQTGTDTQYF
TRBV3-1,few,TRBJ2-7,NA,CASKTGEGSYEQYF
TRBV5-4,few,TRBJ2-5,NA,CASSLEGFQETQYF
TRBV7-9,NA,TRBJ2-2,TRBD1,CASSLGQTTGELFF
TRBV10-3,few,TRBJ2-6,NA,CAISDTASGANVLTF
TRBV7-2,NA,TRBJ1-5,TRBD1,CASSMRQGVMQPQHF
TRBV20-1,NA,TRBJ2-5,NA,CSAQNPGAEQETQYF
TRBV5-6,many,TRBJ2-1,NA,CASSSRQQWGHQFF
TRBV4-2,few,TRBJ2-7,NA,CASSQEGNRGYEQYF
TRBV20-1,few,TRBJ2-7,TRBD2,CSARAGTSGGAIPYEQYF
TRBV7-9,NA,TRBJ1-1,NA,CASSLANRNTEAFF
TRBV7-7,many,TRBJ2-3,TRBD1,CASSGTGEDTQYF
TRBV10-3,NA,TRBJ1-2,NA,CAISVDGGLYTF
TRBV6-5,few,TRBJ2-5,NA,CASSRLGGSETQYF
TRBV6-5,NA,TRBJ2-1,TRBD1,CASRLTGDNEQFF
TRBV4-2,few,TRBJ2-1,NA,CASSQDPNELDEQFF
TRBV10-3,NA,TRBJ2-5,TRBD1,CAISERGTGQETQYF
TRBV20-1,many,TRBJ1-6,NA,CSALRQGYNSPLHF
TRBV9,many,TRBJ2-3,NA,CASSADRNTDTQYF
TRBV24-1,few,TRBJ2-1,TRBD1,CATSDPGTGMSNEQFF
TRBV12-3/TRBV12-4,few,TRBJ1-4,TRBD1,CASSPGTVNEKLFF
TRBV5-4,many,TRBJ2-3,TRBD1,CASSKGQGKSSDTQYF
TRBV12-3/TRBV12-4,many,TRBJ2-3,TRBD1,CASSPGTGENTQYF
TRBV7-9,NA,TRBJ1-2,NA,CASSTDLVGYTF
TRBV6-1,NA,TRBJ1-5,TRBD1,CASRTGWQPQHF
TRBV3-1,few,TRBJ2-1,NA,CASSHRGGNEQFF
TRBV4-3,once,TRBJ2-1,TRBD2,CASSHLVAGGPDNEQFF
TRBV4-2,many,TRBJ2-5,NA,CASSQNLGQETQYF
TRBV4-2,NA,TRBJ2-3,TRBD2,CASSQDRERGWDTQYF
TRBV7-2,many,TRBJ1-5,NA,CASSLAPGASQPQHF
TRBV2,few,TRBJ2-3,NA,CASLKDGFHTDTQYF
TRBV6-2/TRBV6-3,NA,TRBJ2-4,TRBD2,CASSSLAGAGGIQYF
TRBV2,NA,TRBJ2-3,NA,CASSVRWSPDSGDTQYF
TRBV7-2,NA,TRBJ1-3,NA,CASRRLGSGNTIYF
TRBV4-1,medium-sized,TRBJ2-2,NA,CASSQDSGGAGELFF
TRBV20-1,few,TRBJ2-1,TRBD1,CSARQGDNEQFF
TRBV5-1,NA,TRBJ2-1,TRBD2,CASSSNSGGSYNEQFF
TRBV5-6,few,TRBJ2-2,NA,CASSFSYTGELFF
TRBV11-2,NA,TRBJ1-2,TRBD1,CASIPSADRDYYGYTF
TRBV14,few,TRBJ2-5,NA,CASSTGTETQYF
TRBV11-2,NA,TRBJ2-3,TRBD2,CASSLGLAGGVRTDTQYF
TRBV10-3,few,TRBJ1-4,NA,CAISDLADEKLFF
TRBV10-3,few,TRBJ2-3,NA,CAISGPRGNTDTQYF
TRBV27,few,TRBJ1-2,NA,CASSFGVGGGYTF
TRBV7-9,few,TRBJ2-3,TRBD2,CASSYTSAHSDTQYF
TRBV6-6,NA,TRBJ2-5,NA,CASSWGTKETQYF
TRBV30,NA,TRBJ2-1,NA,CAWSRRLTEQFF
TRBV27,NA,TRBJ2-7,TRBD2,CASSLSGDYYEQYF
TRBV18,NA,TRBJ1-2,NA,CASSPREGYTF
TRBV5-1,many,TRBJ1-1,TRBD1,CASSVTGETEAFF
TRBV3-1,many,TRBJ2-1,NA,CASSLHNEQFF
TRBV11-2,NA,TRBJ2-1,TRBD2,CASSLASLGLAGGYNEQFF
TRBV19,few,TRBJ2-1,NA,CASSPRPYNEQFF
TRBV29-1,NA,TRBJ2-3,TRBD2,CSVKRLAESTDTQYF